One sample yielded the 26 T cell receptor beta chains listed below, sequenced in a study of blood T cell repertoires in COVID-19 (dated by TCRdb to the early 2020s). The receptor library was made with the immunoSEQ multiplex PCR assay. TCRdb stores this immuneACCESS table with in-frame sequences only. Part of the clones is absent; in the studies checked, under half of the shortfall reflects unresolved V genes, and no reason is known for the rest. For this sample the table gives hundreds of thousands of clones, of which over 75% were detected only once. Jointly, the top ten make up 9.1% of the sample. The sample was PBMCs or T cells enriched from blood (not recorded which). Receptor source: a woman in her fifties or sixties with acute COVID-19.

This chain links TRBV30 with TRBJ2-3; D perhaps matches TRBD2 (6 bases). Germline lookup yields CDR1 GTSNPN and CDR2 SVGIG (reference sequence). Trimming removed 3 bases from V and 5 bases from J, with 6 bases in between. The CDR3 spans 11 residues. CDR3 nucleotide sequence: TGTGCCTGGAGGGGACTAGATACGCAGTATTTT. This gives the protein CAWRGLDTQYF.

The V and J genes are TRBV30 and TRBJ1-1, with 7 bases lining up with TRBD1. Germline-derived CDR1 and CDR2 are GTSNPN and SVGIG (reference sequence). The CDR3 totals 14 residues. Unmatched junction bases numbered 5, after V lost 3 bases and J lost 1 base. The CDR3 is CAWRERTGNTEAFF. The CDR3 bases are TGTGCCTGGAGAGAAAGGACAGGGAACACTGAAGCTTTCTTT.

This clone was detected once. The chain recombines TRBV5-1 with TRBJ1-5, with D possibly being TRBD1 (5 bases). Per germline, CDR1 SGHRS and CDR2 YFSETQ. This CDR3 region has 15 residues. Trimming removed 0 bases at V and 4 bases at J, with 11 bases between. The CDR3 nucleotides are TGCGCCAGCAGCTTGGGGGGCGAGAGAAATCAGCCCCAGCATTTT. Its protein is CASSLGGERNQPQHF.

This sequence joins TRBV5-4 and TRBJ2-5; 11 bases are a match to TRBD2. V was clipped by 8 bases and J by 0 bases; unmatched bases: 9. Germline V gives CDR1 SGHNT, CDR2 YYREEE (reference sequence). The CDR3 has 16 residues. The CDR3 loop is CASRNPGLADQETQYF. Written as DNA, the CDR3 is TGTGCCAGTCGGAACCCGGGACTAGCGGACCAAGAGACCCAGTACTTC.

This clone was counted many times. The same CDR3 arises from other DNA sequences in this sample as well. This chain joins TRBV5-1 and TRBJ1-1; weak D call: TRBD1 (6 bases). With 0 bases removed from V and 1 base from J, the gap between germline ends came to 7 bases. Germline V gene sequence: CDR1 SGHRS, CDR2 YFSETQ. The CDR3 loop spans 14 amino acids. CDR3 bases: TGCGCCAGCAGCTTGGCGACAGGGAACACTGAAGCTTTCTTT. Translation: CASSLATGNTEAFF.

V gene TRBV30 combines with J gene TRBJ1-1; the D gene is possibly TRBD1 (6 bases). Germline V lookup: CDR1 GTSNPN, CDR2 SVGIG (reference sequence). The CDR3 has 12 amino acids. V dropped 2 bases and J dropped 4 bases, with 8 bases sitting between them. The CDR3 DNA is TGTGCCTGGAGTCGAGGGGGCACTGAAGCTTTCTTT. Translation: CAWSRGGTEAFF.

This sequence joins TRBV4-1 and TRBJ2-7, with a weak D call TRBD2 (6 bases). The CDR3 sequence is 17 residues long. V gave up 0 bases and J gave up 1 base, with 16 bases separating them. Germline V lookup: CDR1 MGHRA, CDR2 YSYEKL. The CDR3 DNA sequence: TGCGCCAGCAGCCAAGAGTCCGGGGGAGCGGTATCCTACGAGCAGTACTTC. Translated, it gives CASSQESGGAVSYEQYF.

This clone was found a few times. Different DNA sequences within this sample yield the same CDR3. This chain uses TRBV19 with TRBJ1-1; possible D gene TRBD1, 6 bases. Germline values: CDR1 LNHDA, CDR2 SQIVND (reference sequence). The CDR3 is 13 residues long. V shed 1 base and J shed 5 bases, with 8 bases lying between them. The CDR3 region has the DNA TGTGCCAGTAGTATAGGGACAGCTACTGAAGCTTTCTTT. It translates to CASSIGTATEAFF. The full variable domain, rest sourced from reference TRBV19 and TRBJ1-1, is DGGITQSPKYLFRKEGQNVTLSCEQNLNHDAMYWYRQDPGQGLRLIYYSQIVNDFQKGDIAEGYSVSREKKESFPLTVTSAQKNPTAFYLCASSIGTATEAFFGQGTRLTVV.

This clone was seen only once. The genes are TRBV4-2 and TRBJ1-2, with D uncertain. The germline CDR1 and CDR2 sequences are LGHNA and YNFKEQ. Trimming shortened V by 0 bases and J by 3 bases, and 14 bases separated the two germline ends. CDR3 length: 16 residues. The CDR3 DNA follows: TGTGCCAGCAGCCAAGATAGGCCCCAGGTATACTATGGCTACACCTTC. It codes for CASSQDRPQVYYGYTF.

The chain uses TRBV21-1 and TRBJ1-5; TRBD1 was called by the table and not checked on the DNA. TRBV21-1 is a known pseudogene. The CDR3 spans 18 residues. The CDR3: CASSGRGQGEDSNQPQHF. Here the CDR3 DNA reads TGTGCCAGCAGCGGACGGGGACAGGGGGAAGATAGCAATCAGCCCCAGCATTTT.

This rearrangement joins TRBV6-2 or TRBV6-3 to TRBJ2-2, with 7 bases matching TRBD1. J gave up 4 bases and V 5 bases, and 13 bases lay outside the gene matches. Germline values: CDR1 MNHEY, CDR2 SVGEGT. This CDR3 contains 17 residues. The CDR3 DNA follows: TGTGCCAGCAGTGCAACCCGACAGGGCCGAGTCACCGGGGAGCTGTTTTTT. Its protein product is CASSATRQGRVTGELFF.

In its sample, this clone was seen once. The J gene is TRBJ1-1, the V gene TRBV18, with D perhaps TRBD1 (5 bases). CDR3 size: 14 residues. CDR1 and CDR2 from the germline V gene are KGHSH and LQKENI. The germline V and J ends were trimmed by 5 bases and 5 bases, with 15 bases remaining between them. CDR3 in DNA: TGTGCCAGCTCATCCGGGTCCGGGGGAACTGAAGCTTTCTTT. Translation: CASSSGSGGTEAFF.

The chain uses TRBV6-2 or TRBV6-3 and TRBJ1-1; D is unresolved. Trimming stripped 6 bases from V and 4 bases from J, with 9 bases between. The CDR3 contains 12 residues. In germline, CDR1 is MNHEY, CDR2 SVGEGT. The CDR3 DNA is TGTGCCAGCAGCCCAATAATCACTGAAGCTTTCTTT. Translating it yields CASSPIITEAFF.

V gene TRBV9 combines with J gene TRBJ1-3; no clear D gene. The CDR3 covers 15 residues. The V end was cut by 4 bases, the J end by 8 bases, with 19 bases between. Germline-derived CDR1 and CDR2 are SGDLS and YYNGEE. The CDR3 DNA reads TGTGCCAGCAGCCCGGATGAGGGTATGGGTTACACCATATATTTT. It yields the protein CASSPDEGMGYTIYF.

The chain couples TRBV4-3 to TRBJ1-2; 8 nucleotides line up with TRBD1. The germline CDR1 and CDR2 sequences are LGHNA and YSLEER. This CDR3 has 15 amino acids. The V segment lost 4 bases and the J segment 3 bases; nucleotides outside the gene matches: 7. The CDR3 DNA reads TGCGCCAGCAGCCGAAGGACAGGGATCGACTATGGCTACACCTTC. It specifies CASSRRTGIDYGYTF.

V and J are TRBV6-5 and TRBJ2-5; 7 nucleotides match TRBD2. The CDR3 has 16 amino acids. The germline V gene has CDR1 MNHEY and CDR2 SVGAGI. V lost 2 bases to trimming and J lost 4 bases; unmatched junction nucleotides: 10. Written as DNA, the CDR3 is TGTGCCAGCAGTTACGCCGGGGGGACCTCCCCAGAGACCCAGTACTTC. Its translation: CASSYAGGTSPETQYF.

CDR3 loop: CASSSLDQETQYF. The DNA for the CDR3 is TGTGCCAGCAGCTCGCTAGACCAAGAGACCCAGTACTTC. The chain links TRBV5-4 to TRBJ2-5; D remains unclear. Germline V gene lookup returns CDR1 SGHNT and CDR2 YYREEE (reference sequence). The CDR3 has 13 residues. V lost 3 bases, J lost 0 bases, and 6 bases lay in between.

The chain carries TRBV6-5 and TRBJ2-3, with 8 bases fitting TRBD2. Germline trimming cut 8 bases from V and 8 bases from J; bases unmatched to any gene: 6. The CDR3 is 12 residues long. Looked up from germline, CDR1 is MNHEY and CDR2 is SVGAGI. CDR3 protein: CASGVGGGTQYF. CDR3 sequence (DNA): TGTGCCAGCGGCGTCGGGGGGGGTACGCAGTATTTT.

This clone is a singleton in its sample. The gene calls are TRBV25-1 and TRBJ1-2; D gene ambiguous. Trimming shortened V by 4 bases and J by 5 bases, and 17 bases separated the two germline ends. CDR1 is MGHDK and CDR2 is SYGVNS in the germline V gene. CDR3 length: 15 residues. CDR3 protein: CASSGSGWARYGYTF. The CDR3 DNA reads as TGTGCCAGCAGTGGCAGCGGGTGGGCGAGATATGGCTACACCTTC.

This chain connects TRBV6-5 to TRBJ2-1, with TRBD1 as a possible D gene (6 bases). Germline assignment: CDR1 MNHEY and CDR2 SVGAGI. This CDR3 spans 13 amino acids. V was trimmed by 0 bases and J by 8 bases, leaving 8 bases between them. CDR3 sequence: CASSYSYRDEQFF. The CDR3 DNA sequence: TGTGCCAGCAGTTACTCCTACAGGGATGAGCAGTTCTTC.

The chain employs TRBV19 and TRBJ1-5, with a possible D match to TRBD1 (5 bases). The CDR3 spans 15 residues. Trimming removed 4 bases from V and 4 bases from J, with 14 bases in between. Germline loops: CDR1 LNHDA, CDR2 SQIVND (reference sequence). The CDR3 sequence is CASSRGRGMNQPQHF. The CDR3 DNA reads TGTGCCAGTAGTAGAGGGAGGGGAATGAATCAGCCCCAGCATTTT.

V is TRBV30 and J is TRBJ1-6; 9 bases are a match to TRBD1. The germline V gene encodes CDR1 GTSNPN and CDR2 SVGIG (reference sequence). This CDR3 comprises 13 residues. The V and J ends lost 8 bases and 7 bases, in that order; junction bases with no gene match: 6. CDR3 protein: CAGPGTGNSPLHF. CDR3 in DNA: TGTGCCGGCCCCGGGACAGGGAATTCACCCCTCCACTTT.

This clone showed up just once. This chain connects TRBV27 to TRBJ1-2, with D maybe TRBD1 (6 bases). Germline CDR1 is MNHEY and CDR2 is SMNVEV (reference sequence). The V end lost 4 bases, the J end lost 3 bases, and 12 bases lay between the germline ends. The CDR3 is 14 amino acids. CDR3 protein: CASSSAGADYGYTF. Here the CDR3 DNA reads TGTGCCAGCAGTTCCGCGGGGGCCGACTATGGCTACACCTTC.

This clone was seen only once. The chain couples TRBV18 to TRBJ2-1; TRBD1 matches 8 bases. Losses at the gene ends were 4 bases for V and 8 bases for J; bases not matched to a gene: 16. The CDR3 covers 17 residues. The germline V gene encodes CDR1 KGHSH and CDR2 LQKENI. The CDR3 loop is CASSLDGWTGSLDEQFF. As DNA, the CDR3 is TGTGCCAGCTCACTTGACGGTTGGACAGGGTCACTCGATGAGCAGTTCTTC.

The chain's CDR3 is CASSREAKRDNEQFF. DNA for the CDR3: TGTGCCAGCAGCCGGGAAGCTAAAAGAGACAATGAGCAGTTCTTC. The J gene is TRBJ2-1, the V gene TRBV9, with a weak D call TRBD2 (5 bases). Trimming stripped 4 bases from V and 5 bases from J, with 16 bases between. Germline assignment: CDR1 SGDLS and CDR2 YYNGEE. The CDR3 contains 15 residues.

The chain has TRBV12-3 or TRBV12-4 and TRBJ1-2, with no clear D. The CDR3 is 12 residues long. V was cut by 3 bases and J by 2 bases, with 4 bases left in between. The CDR3 sequence is CASSFQNYGYTF. CDR3 in DNA: TGTGCCAGCAGTTTCCAAAACTATGGCTACACCTTC.